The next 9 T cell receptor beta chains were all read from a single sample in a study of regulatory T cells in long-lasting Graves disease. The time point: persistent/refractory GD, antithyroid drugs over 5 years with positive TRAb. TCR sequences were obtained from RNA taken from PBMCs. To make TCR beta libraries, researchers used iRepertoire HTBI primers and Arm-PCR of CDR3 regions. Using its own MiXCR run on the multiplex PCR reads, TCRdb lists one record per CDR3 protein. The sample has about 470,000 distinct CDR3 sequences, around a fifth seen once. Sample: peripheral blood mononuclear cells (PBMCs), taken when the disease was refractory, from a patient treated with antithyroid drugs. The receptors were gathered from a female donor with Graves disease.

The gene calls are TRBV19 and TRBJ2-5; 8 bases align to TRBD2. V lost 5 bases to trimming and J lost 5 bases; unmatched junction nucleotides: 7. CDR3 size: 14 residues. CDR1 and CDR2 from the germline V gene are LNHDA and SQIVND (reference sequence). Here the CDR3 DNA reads TGTGCCAGTAGTCGCCATAGCGGGGACGAGACCCAGTACTTC. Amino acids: CASSRHSGDETQYF.

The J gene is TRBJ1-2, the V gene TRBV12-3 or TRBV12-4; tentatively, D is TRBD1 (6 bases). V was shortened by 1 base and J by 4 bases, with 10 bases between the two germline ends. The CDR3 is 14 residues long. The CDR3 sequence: CASSLGGGGYGYTF. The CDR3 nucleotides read TGTGCCAGCAGTTTAGGCGGGGGCGGCTATGGCTACACCTTC.

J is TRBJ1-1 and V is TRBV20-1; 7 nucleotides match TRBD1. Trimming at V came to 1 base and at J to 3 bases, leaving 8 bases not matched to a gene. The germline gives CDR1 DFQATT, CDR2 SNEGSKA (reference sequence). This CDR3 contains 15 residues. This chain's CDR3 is CSARVPDRADTEAFF. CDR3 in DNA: TGCAGTGCTAGAGTCCCCGACAGGGCGGACACTGAAGCTTTCTTT.

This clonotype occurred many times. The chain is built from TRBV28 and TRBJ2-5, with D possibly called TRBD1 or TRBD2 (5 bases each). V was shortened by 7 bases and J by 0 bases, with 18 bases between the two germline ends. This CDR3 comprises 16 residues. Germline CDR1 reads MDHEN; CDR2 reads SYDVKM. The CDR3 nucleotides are TGTGCCAGCACCCCGATGAGGGACCAGTACCAAGAGACCCAGTACTTC. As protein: CASTPMRDQYQETQYF.

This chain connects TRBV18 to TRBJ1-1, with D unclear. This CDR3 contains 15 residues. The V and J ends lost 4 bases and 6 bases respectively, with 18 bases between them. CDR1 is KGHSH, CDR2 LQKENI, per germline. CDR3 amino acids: CASSRLTKQFAEAFF. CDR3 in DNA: TGTGCCAGCTCACGGCTGACGAAGCAGTTTGCTGAAGCTTTCTTT.

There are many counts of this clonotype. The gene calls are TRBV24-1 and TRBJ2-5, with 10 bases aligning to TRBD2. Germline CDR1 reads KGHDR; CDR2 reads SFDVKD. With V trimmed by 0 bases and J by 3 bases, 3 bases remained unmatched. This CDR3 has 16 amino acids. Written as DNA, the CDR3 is TGTGCCACCAGTGATTTGCGGCTAGCGGGAGAAGAGACCCAGTACTTC. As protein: CATSDLRLAGEETQYF.

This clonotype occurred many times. The CDR3 DNA sequence: TGTGCCAGCAGCACTCTATACAATACCTACGAGCAGTACTTC. It codes for CASSTLYNTYEQYF. The genes are TRBV28 and TRBJ2-7, with D unclear. Germline CDR1 reads MDHEN; CDR2 reads SYDVKM. The ends were cut back, 6 bases at V and 2 bases at J, with 14 bases in the middle. This CDR3 contains 14 residues.

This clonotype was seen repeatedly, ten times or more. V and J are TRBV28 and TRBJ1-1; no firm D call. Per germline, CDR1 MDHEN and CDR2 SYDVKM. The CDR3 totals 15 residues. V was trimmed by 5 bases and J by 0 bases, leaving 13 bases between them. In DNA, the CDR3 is TGTGCCAGCAGTCACACGACGGATATGAACACTGAAGCTTTCTTT. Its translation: CASSHTTDMNTEAFF.

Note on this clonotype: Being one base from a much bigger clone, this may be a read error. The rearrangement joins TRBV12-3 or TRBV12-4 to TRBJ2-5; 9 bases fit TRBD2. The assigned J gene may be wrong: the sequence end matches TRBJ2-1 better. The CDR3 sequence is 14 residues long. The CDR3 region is CASNSGSNQETQFF. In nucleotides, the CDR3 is TGTGCCAGCAATAGCGGGAGCAACCAAGAGACCCAGTTCTTC.